The entry below describes one T cell receptor (beta chain). The target of this receptor is not known. Base qualities are missing; no much larger clone stands one base away. Whole blood was collected in K2EDTA tubes by collaborating institutions according to the institutions' own protocols. For TCRbeta analysis, collaborator samples were shipped as frozen whole blood, as isolated PBMCs, or as DNA extracted from either sample type. This entry comes from a study of blood T cell repertoires in COVID-19 (dated by TCRdb to the early 2020s). Regarding the study in general: Samples from collaborators originated in the United States, Italy and Spain and spanned both the acute and convalescent phases of COVID-19. The prospective study material was composed of cDNA or gDNA derived from T cells, B-cell-depleted T cells, or PBMCs. The dataset comprised deeply sampled blood TCRbeta repertoires from subjects exposed to, actively infected with, or recovered from COVID-19. The repertoires were released in a freely available public database intended as a resource for research on the immune response to SARS-CoV-2. Samples came from the ongoing ImmuneRACE study (first 160 participants) plus 1,254 subjects from 6 global collaborators. A de-identified subject ID, COVID-19 status, age in years and sex were almost always included in the sample metadata. Where HLA class I and class II types were available, the types were taken from metadata supplied by the sample provider, not from assay-based typing. Here is what the overall study found, with its caveats: How much clinical and demographic metadata was included differed by source and by participant, and the metadata was provided uncurated.

The immunoSEQ Assay, a bias-controlled multiplex PCR, was used to amplify TCRbeta CDR3 regions from genomic DNA. The study's processing was this. The number of nucleated cells in each sample was estimated from the amplification of reference gene primers within the assay. To quantify the absolute abundance of each unique TCRbeta CDR3 rearrangement, sequence reads were collapsed and filtered. For each sample, productive Simpson clonality was calculated by taking the square root of Simpson's diversity index across productive rearrangements. This is the immuneACCESS table as TCRdb keeps it, with only in-frame sequences that have V and J called. A part of the clones is gone; compared with another copy, unresolved V genes explain less than half, and the rest is unexplained. Clonal size and the V and J genes are those of that table, whereas D and trimming came from the DNA. A total of tens of thousands of clones appear in this sample, more than 90% of them only once. Clones ranked in the top ten supply 5.5% to 6% of the sample.

The sequencing sample was made of peripheral blood. The sequence was obtained from a human donor in a cohort sampled during active COVID-19.

The bases are TGCGCCAGCAGCTTAGGGCGGGAGCGGGGAGAGCAGTACTTC. Translated, this is CASSLGRERGEQYF. The sequence is built from TRBV5-1 and TRBJ2-7, and 7 bases in between align with TRBD2. Relative to germline, V is missing 2 bases and J is missing 7 bases, with 9 bases of the junction outside any gene match. The CDR1 and CDR2 encoded by the germline V gene are SGHRS and YFSETQ. Spanning cysteine to phenylalanine, the CDR3 consists of 14 amino acids. Solely the CDR3 DNA is kept, with 42 bases framed from the first base.